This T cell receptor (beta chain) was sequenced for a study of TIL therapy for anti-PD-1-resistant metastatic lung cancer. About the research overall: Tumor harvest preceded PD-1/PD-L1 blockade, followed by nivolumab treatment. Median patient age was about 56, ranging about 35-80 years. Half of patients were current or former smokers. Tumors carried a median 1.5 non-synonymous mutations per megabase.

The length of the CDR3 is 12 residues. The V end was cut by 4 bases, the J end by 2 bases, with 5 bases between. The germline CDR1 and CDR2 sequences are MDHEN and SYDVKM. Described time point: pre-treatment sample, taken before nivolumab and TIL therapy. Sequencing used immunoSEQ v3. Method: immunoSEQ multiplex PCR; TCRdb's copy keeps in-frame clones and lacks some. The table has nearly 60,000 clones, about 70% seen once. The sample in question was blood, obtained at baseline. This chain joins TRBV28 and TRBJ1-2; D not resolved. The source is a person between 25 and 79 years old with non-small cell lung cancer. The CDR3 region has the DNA TGTGCCAGCAGTTCCGGAAACTATGGCTACACCTTC. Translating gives CASSSGNYGYTF.